The 16 T cell receptor beta chains listed next were all sequenced from one sample in a study of blood T cell repertoires in COVID-19. Data came from immunoSEQ multiplex PCR; TCRdb stores just in-frame clones and leaves some out. The sample lists a few hundred thousand clones; about nine tenths were seen once. Sequencing was carried out using PBMCs or T cells enriched from blood (not recorded which). The source is a woman between 35 and 50 years old who had been exposed to COVID-19.

This chain links TRBV12-5 with TRBJ1-3; D unclear. With 0 bases removed from V and 3 bases from J, the gap between germline ends came to 6 bases. This CDR3 comprises 14 residues. CDR1 and CDR2 (germline): LGHNT, FRNRAP. DNA of the CDR3: TGTGCTAGTGGTTTGGTCCGGGGTGGAAACACCATATATTTT. Residues: CASGLVRGGNTIYF.

The chain links TRBV5-4 to TRBJ2-3; 11 nucleotides line up with TRBD2. The CDR3 has 15 residues. CDR1 and CDR2 from the germline V gene are SGHNT and YYREEE (reference sequence). V was clipped by 0 bases and J by 6 bases; unmatched bases: 3. CDR3 amino acids: CASSLELAGVDTQYF. In DNA form, the CDR3 reads TGTGCCAGCAGCTTGGAACTAGCGGGGGTGGATACGCAGTATTTT.

The rearrangement links TRBV19 to TRBJ1-5; 10 bases align to TRBD1. This CDR3 spans 15 amino acids. The junction had 7 bases not matched to a gene; V was cut back by 7 bases and J by 4 bases. The germline CDR1 and CDR2 sequences are LNHDA and SQIVND (reference sequence). The CDR3 DNA reads TGTGCCAGTAATAGGGACAGGGGTCGGAATCAGCCCCAGCATTTT. This sequence encodes CASNRDRGRNQPQHF.

The rearrangement joins TRBV7-8 to TRBJ1-5; D might be TRBD1 (5 bases). V was trimmed by 0 bases and J by 5 bases, leaving 5 bases between them. The CDR3 is 13 amino acids. Germline CDR1 reads SGHVS; CDR2 reads FQNEAQ. This CDR3 is CASSLARDQPQHF. DNA of the CDR3: TGTGCCAGCAGCTTAGCCAGGGATCAGCCCCAGCATTTT.

The genes are TRBV5-5 and TRBJ1-4, with 7 bases fitting TRBD1. The junction had 11 bases not matched to a gene; V was cut back by 0 bases and J by 6 bases. The V gene's germline CDR1 is SGHKS and CDR2 YYEKEE (reference sequence). The CDR3 runs 17 residues. The CDR3 DNA is TGTGCCAGCAGCTTGGGGGGTTACAGGGGCGTTGATGAAAAACTGTTTTTT. Translated: CASSLGGYRGVDEKLFF.

The chain employs TRBV11-1 and TRBJ1-4; D is perhaps TRBD1 (6 bases). This CDR3 has 14 amino acids. The V gene lost 5 bases and the J gene lost 6 bases, with 13 bases spanning the gap. Germline V gene data show CDR1 as SGHAT and CDR2 as FQDESV (reference sequence). CDR3 sequence reads: CASSLRGPDEKLFF. The CDR3 bases are TGTGCCAGCAGCCTCAGGGGCCCGGATGAAAAACTGTTTTTT.

The chain couples TRBV7-2 to TRBJ2-2; TRBD2 is a possible D gene (5 bases). V was pared by 4 bases and J by 4 bases, with 13 bases between. Looked up from germline, CDR1 is SGHTA and CDR2 is FQGNSA. The CDR3 has 15 amino acids. The DNA of the CDR3 is TGTGCCAGCAGCTCCCGTCTTGCGGGCACCGGGGAGCTGTTTTTT. Encoded protein: CASSSRLAGTGELFF.

This clone came up a few times. The V and J genes are TRBV10-1 and TRBJ2-1, with 8 bases identical to TRBD2. The germline V gene has CDR1 WNHNN and CDR2 SYGVQD (reference sequence). This CDR3 has 15 residues. The V and J ends lost 4 bases and 10 bases, in that order; junction bases with no gene match: 12. CDR3 DNA sequence: TGCGCCAGCAGTGGAGGGCTAGCGGGCTATCAAGAGCAGTTCTTC. Translated, it gives CASSGGLAGYQEQFF.

The V and J genes are TRBV6-5 and TRBJ1-1; D unclear. V dropped 7 bases and J dropped 0 bases, with 3 bases sitting between them. The CDR3 consists of 11 residues. From germline, CDR1 is MNHEY and CDR2 SVGAGI. The CDR3 DNA is TGTGCCAGCACCATGAACACTGAAGCTTTCTTT. Translated, it gives CASTMNTEAFF.

This sequence joins TRBV3-1 (or the pseudogene TRBV3-2) and TRBJ2-3; a possible D gene is TRBD2 (6 bases). The CDR3 length is 15 residues. The germline V gene has CDR1 LGHDT and CDR2 YNNKEL (reference sequence). The V and J ends lost 3 bases and 5 bases respectively, with 15 bases between them. For the CDR3, the DNA is TGTGCCAGCAGCCACAGCTCGCGGGGTTTAGATACGCAGTATTTT. Translation gives CASSHSSRGLDTQYF.

This clone was observed a single time. The rearrangement links TRBV13 to TRBJ1-1; D may be TRBD1 (5 bases). Germline values: CDR1 PRHDT, CDR2 FYEKMQ (reference sequence). Between the trimmed V and J ends, which lost 3 bases and 5 bases, there was a span of 10 bases. The CDR3 extends over 13 amino acids. CDR3 nucleotides: TGTGCCAGCAGCTTCGGCAGGGATACTGAAGCTTTCTTT. It encodes CASSFGRDTEAFF. Supplemented by reference TRBV13 and TRBJ1-1, the full variable domain reads AAGVIQSPRHLIKEKRETATLKCYPIPRHDTVYWYQQGPGQDPQFLISFYEKMQSDKGSIPDRFSAQQFSDYHSELNMSSLELGDSALYFCASSFGRDTEAFFGQGTRLTVV.

The chain employs TRBV3-1 (or the pseudogene TRBV3-2) and TRBJ1-2; 9 bases are shared with TRBD1. With 3 bases clipped from V and 6 bases from J, the junction kept 11 bases outside the gene matches. This CDR3 has 16 residues. Germline CDR1 LGHDT, CDR2 YNNKEL (reference sequence). The CDR3 sequence is CASSQNRQGEYDGYTF. Here the CDR3 DNA reads TGTGCCAGCAGCCAGAACCGACAGGGGGAGTACGATGGCTACACCTTC.

V gene TRBV9 combines with J gene TRBJ1-4; possibly TRBD1 for D (6 bases). Germline values: CDR1 SGDLS, CDR2 YYNGEE. The CDR3 consists of 14 residues. The V end was cut by 1 base, the J end by 8 bases, with 12 bases between. The CDR3 sequence: CASSVTGIGEKLFF. CDR3 nucleotides: TGTGCCAGCAGCGTAACAGGGATTGGGGAAAAACTGTTTTTT.

The CDR3 region is CASSQSGTSGGSTDTQYF. DNA of the CDR3: TGCGCCAGCAGTCAATCGGGGACTAGCGGGGGCTCCACAGATACGCAGTATTTT. J is TRBJ2-3 and V is TRBV23-1, with TRBD2 identical over 14 bases. TRBV23-1 is placed among ORFs of uncertain function. V shed 0 bases, J shed 2 bases, and the junction held 4 bases outside the gene matches. CDR3 length: 18 amino acids.

The chain recombines TRBV5-1 with TRBJ2-1; D remains ambiguous. CDR3 length: 13 residues. The germline V and J ends were trimmed by 1 base and 8 bases, with 10 bases remaining between them. CDR1 is SGHRS and CDR2 is YFSETQ in the germline V gene. CDR3 in DNA: TGCGCCAGCAGCTTGAGCAGGAAAGATGAGCAGTTCTTC. It translates to CASSLSRKDEQFF.

This clone has just a few counts. The chain recombines TRBV2 with TRBJ1-1; D is perhaps TRBD1 (6 bases). The ends were cut back, 7 bases at V and 0 bases at J, with 12 bases in the middle. In germline, CDR1 is SNHLY, CDR2 FYNNEI. This CDR3 is 14 amino acids long. The CDR3 bases are TGTGCCAGCACCCGGACAGACTTGAACACTGAAGCTTTCTTT. Its translation: CASTRTDLNTEAFF.